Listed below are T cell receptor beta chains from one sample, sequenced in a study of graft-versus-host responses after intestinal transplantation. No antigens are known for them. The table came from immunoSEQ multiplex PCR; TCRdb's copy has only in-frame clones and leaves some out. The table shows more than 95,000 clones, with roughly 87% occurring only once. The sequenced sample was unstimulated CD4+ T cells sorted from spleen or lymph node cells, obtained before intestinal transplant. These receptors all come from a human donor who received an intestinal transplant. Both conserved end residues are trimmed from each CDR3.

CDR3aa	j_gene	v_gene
ASRTGPSSYNEQF	TRBJ2-1	TRBV19
ASSLAGLGETQY	TRBJ2-5	TRBV5-1
ASSLGLRGYGTDTQY	TRBJ2-3	TRBV7-2
ASSIYGRGTYGYT	TRBJ1-2	TRBV19
ASSQVYGGRWETQY	TRBJ2-5	TRBV4-1
AIPAGTIPYGYT	TRBJ1-2	TRBV10-3
ASSENTGIGTQY	TRBJ2-5	TRBV6-5
AISRIGGDTGELF	TRBJ2-2	TRBV19
ASSSRGGREYRLF	TRBJ1-4	TRBV28
ASSQTETQY	TRBJ2-5	TRBV4-2
ASRRDRKMDTQY	TRBJ2-3	TRBV5-4
ASSAGGNEKLF	TRBJ1-4	TRBV18
ASSVASGREETQY	TRBJ2-5	TRBV9
ASSEQGAGNTIY	TRBJ1-3	TRBV2
ASSFGTGVYGYT	TRBJ1-2	TRBV13
ASSLEGLAGPYEQY	TRBJ2-7	TRBV11-2
SVLGRRGGRSDEQF	TRBJ2-1	TRBV29-1
AWSKPARTGESYNEQF	TRBJ2-1	TRBV30
ASSVAGTASGNTIY	TRBJ1-3	TRBV5-1
ASSQGDRSTDTQY	TRBJ2-3	TRBV4-2
ASVWTGHQPQH	TRBJ1-5	TRBV6-1
ASSVARGPNNYGYT	TRBJ1-2	TRBV9
ASSLLGQGEYEQY	TRBJ2-7	TRBV5-6
ASSVELDTQY	TRBJ2-3	TRBV9
ASSLDSVSYNEQF	TRBJ2-1	TRBV5-4
SVEGTSGSPDTQY	TRBJ2-3	TRBV29-1
ASSLTNYTGSYEQY	TRBJ2-7	TRBV7-7
ASSFGSGVTYEQY	TRBJ2-7	TRBV7-2
ASSLRARSYNSPLH	TRBJ1-6	TRBV27
ASSQEGQGRSPLH	TRBJ1-6	TRBV14
ASSQDMSGTVNFRKLF	TRBJ1-4	TRBV4-1
ATSRAGQGANTQY	TRBJ2-3	TRBV15
ASSLGGVNLAYEQY	TRBJ2-7	TRBV5-1
ASSSATGDSEQY	TRBJ2-7	TRBV5-1
ASSQSFTATEAF	TRBJ1-1	TRBV23-1
ASSQDDPSGGNSYNEQF	TRBJ2-1	TRBV4-2
ASSLLRENTEAF	TRBJ1-1	TRBV27
ASSPGRSNYGYT	TRBJ1-2	TRBV6-1
ASSLEDSGYT	TRBJ1-2	TRBV5-1
ASSVQGVDTQY	TRBJ2-3	TRBV9